This TCR beta chain was sequenced during a study of blood T cell repertoires in COVID-19. For the study at large: The study drew acute and convalescent COVID-19 samples from the United States, Italy and Spain. T cells, B-cell-depleted T cells, or PBMCs provided the cDNA or gDNA that served as material.

In germline, CDR1 is ENHRY, CDR2 SYGVKD. Trimming shortened V by 0 bases and J by 3 bases, and 11 bases separated the two germline ends. The CDR3 consists of 15 residues. The protocol was immunoSEQ multiplex PCR, while the TCRdb copy is restricted to in-frame clones and leaves out a portion. The repertoire has approximately 320,000 clones, approximately 85% of them found once; the top ten carry approximately 7.9%. The sequence was obtained from a human donor in a cohort sampled during active COVID-19. The V gene is TRBV10-3, the J gene TRBJ1-2; no reliable D call. Sequencing input: peripheral blood. DNA of the CDR3: TGTGCCATCAGTGAGTCTATAGCCTTAGACTATGGCTACACCTTC. Amino acid sequence: CAISESIALDYGYTF.